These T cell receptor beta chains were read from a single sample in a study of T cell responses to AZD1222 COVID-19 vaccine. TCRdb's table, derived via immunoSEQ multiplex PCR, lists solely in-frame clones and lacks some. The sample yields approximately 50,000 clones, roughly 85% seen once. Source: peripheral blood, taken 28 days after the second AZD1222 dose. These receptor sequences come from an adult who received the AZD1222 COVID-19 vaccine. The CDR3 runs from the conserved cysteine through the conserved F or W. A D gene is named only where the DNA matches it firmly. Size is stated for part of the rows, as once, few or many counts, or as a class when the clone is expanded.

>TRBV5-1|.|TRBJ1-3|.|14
TGCGCCAGCAGCTTGGCTTGGGCAGCGGACACCATATATTTT
CASSLAWAADTIYF
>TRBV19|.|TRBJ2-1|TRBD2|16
TGTGCCAGTAGTATTGGTCGTCTAGCGGGCCCCAATGAGCAGTTCTTC
CASSIGRLAGPNEQFF
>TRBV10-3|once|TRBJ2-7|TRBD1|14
TGTGCCATCAGACCGGGACAGGGGGTCTACGAGCAGTACTTC
CAIRPGQGVYEQYF
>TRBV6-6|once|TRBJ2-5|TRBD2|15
TGTGCCAGCAGTCTTGGGGCGGGAGGGCGAGAGACCCAGTACTTC
CASSLGAGGRETQYF
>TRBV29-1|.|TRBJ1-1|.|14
TGCAGCGTTGTTAGGGCTAATCGGGACACTGAAGCTTTCTTT
CSVVRANRDTEAFF
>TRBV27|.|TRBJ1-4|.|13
TGTGCCAGCAGTTTATTTCAGGGGGAAAAACTGTTTTTT
CASSLFQGEKLFF
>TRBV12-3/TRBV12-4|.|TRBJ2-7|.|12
TGTGCCAGCAGGTCCATAGGGAACGAGCAGTACTTC
CASRSIGNEQYF
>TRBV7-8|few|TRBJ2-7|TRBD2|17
TGTGCCAGCAGCTTAGAGGGGAAGCGGGAGTCCTCCTACGAGCAGTACTTC
CASSLEGKRESSYEQYF
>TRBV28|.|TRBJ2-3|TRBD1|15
TGTGCCAGCAGTTCCGGACAGGGCGAAACAGATACGCAGTATTTT
CASSSGQGETDTQYF
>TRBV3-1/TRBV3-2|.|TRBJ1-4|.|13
TGTGCCAGCAGCCTCGGGGGTAATGAAAAACTGTTTTTT
CASSLGGNEKLFF
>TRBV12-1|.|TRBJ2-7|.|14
TGTGCCAGCAGCTTCGACAGGGACTCCTACGAGCAGTACTTC
CASSFDRDSYEQYF
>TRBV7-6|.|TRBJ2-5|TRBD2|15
TGTGCCAGCAGCTTAGCACGACTAGCGGAAGAGACCCAGTACTTC
CASSLARLAEETQYF
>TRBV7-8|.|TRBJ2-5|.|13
TGTGCCAGCAGCTCCTTCAGCCAAGAGACCCAGTACTTC
CASSSFSQETQYF
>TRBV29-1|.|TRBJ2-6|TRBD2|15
TGCAGCGTTCCCCTCGGGGGGACTGGGGCCAACGTCCTGACTTTC
CSVPLGGTGANVLTF
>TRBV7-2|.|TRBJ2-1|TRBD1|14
TGTGCCAGCAGCGTAAGACAGGGGGCTAACGAGCAGTTCTTC
CASSVRQGANEQFF
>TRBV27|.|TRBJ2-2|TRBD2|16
TGTGCCAGCAGTCCAAAGGGACTAGCAGCCACCGGGGAGCTGTTTTTT
CASSPKGLAATGELFF
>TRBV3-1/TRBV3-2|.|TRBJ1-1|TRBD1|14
TGTGCCAGCTCAAGGGGGACAGGGAGGACTGAAGCTTTCTTT
CASSRGTGRTEAFF
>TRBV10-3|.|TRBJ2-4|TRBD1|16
TGTGCCATCAGTGAGTCTAGGACAGGGGGCAAAAACATTCAGTACTTC
CAISESRTGGKNIQYF
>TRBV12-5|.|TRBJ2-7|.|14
TGTGCTAGTGGTTTATCCAGGGTCTCCTACGAGCAGTACTTC
CASGLSRVSYEQYF
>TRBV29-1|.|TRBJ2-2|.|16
TGCAGCGTTGAAGATAGGGCAGGCCTGAACACCGGGGAGCTGTTTTTT
CSVEDRAGLNTGELFF
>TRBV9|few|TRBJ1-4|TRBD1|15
TGTGCCAGCAGCCCAGGGGGACAGGGTCGGGAAAAACTGTTTTTT
CASSPGGQGREKLFF
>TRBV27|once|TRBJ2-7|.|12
TGTGCCAGCAGTTTACCAGGGTACGAGCAGTACTTC
CASSLPGYEQYF
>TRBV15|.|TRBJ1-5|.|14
TGTGCCACCAGCAGAACGAGGGTTAATCAGCCCCAGCATTTT
CATSRTRVNQPQHF
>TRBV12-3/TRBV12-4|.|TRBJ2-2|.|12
TGTGCCAGCCTGCGGGGCTCGGGGGAGCTGTTTTTT
CASLRGSGELFF
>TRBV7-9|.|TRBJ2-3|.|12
TGTGCCAGCAGCACGCCTGGCGATACGCAGTATTTT
CASSTPGDTQYF
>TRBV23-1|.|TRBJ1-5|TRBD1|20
TGCGCCAGCAGTCCAAAAATCCGGGACAGGGGCCCCTATAGCAATCAGCCCCAGCATTTT
CASSPKIRDRGPYSNQPQHF
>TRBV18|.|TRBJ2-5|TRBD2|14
TGTGCCAGCTCACCACCGGGAGGGTTCGAGACCCAGTACTTC
CASSPPGGFETQYF
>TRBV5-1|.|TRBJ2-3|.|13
TGCGCCAGCAGCGCCTACAGGTCGGATACGCAGTATTTT
CASSAYRSDTQYF
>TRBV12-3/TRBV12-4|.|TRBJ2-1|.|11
TGTGCCAGCAGTTTAAAGGCCCAGCAGTTCTTC
CASSLKAQQFF
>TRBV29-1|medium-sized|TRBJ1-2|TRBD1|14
TGCAGCGTTGCAGGGGGCGTAGAGGACTATGGCTACACCTTC
CSVAGGVEDYGYTF
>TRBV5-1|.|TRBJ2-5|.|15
TGCGCCAGCAGCGGGAGACCAGGGTGGCAAGAGACCCAGTACTTC
CASSGRPGWQETQYF
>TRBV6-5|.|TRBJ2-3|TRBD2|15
TGTGCCAGCAGTAGGACTAGCGGGAGTGCAGATACGCAGTATTTT
CASSRTSGSADTQYF
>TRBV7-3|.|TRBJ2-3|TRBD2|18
TGTGCCAGCAGCTTAATTAGAGGGGAGGCGGGAGTGAAAGATACGCAGTATTTT
CASSLIRGEAGVKDTQYF
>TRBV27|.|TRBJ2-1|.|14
TGTGCCAGCAGTCAACAGGAAACTTACAATGAGCAGTTCTTC
CASSQQETYNEQFF
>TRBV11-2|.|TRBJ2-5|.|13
TGTGCCAGCAGCTCGACAGAAGGAGAGACCCAGTACTTC
CASSSTEGETQYF
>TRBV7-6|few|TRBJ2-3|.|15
TGTGCCAGCAGCTTAGTGGGCGGATACACAGATACGCAGTATTTT
CASSLVGGYTDTQYF
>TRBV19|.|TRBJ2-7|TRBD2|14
TGTGCCAGTAGTATGGGAGGGGACCCCTACGAGCAGTACTTC
CASSMGGDPYEQYF
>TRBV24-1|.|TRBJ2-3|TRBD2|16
TGTGCCACCAGTGAGTCGGGACTAGCGGGCACAGATACGCAGTATTTT
CATSESGLAGTDTQYF
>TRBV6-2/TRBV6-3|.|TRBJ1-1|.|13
TGTGCCAGCAGTTTCCAGGAAGGCACTGAAGCTTTCTTT
CASSFQEGTEAFF